This record concerns one T cell receptor (beta chain) sequence. As processed by the authors: Scientists estimated how many nucleated cells there were by amplifying reference gene primers. TCRdb's copy holds only in-frame clones and misses some; the assay was immunoSEQ multiplex PCR. The DNA gave D and trimming, while V, J and clone size come from that table. Of roughly 67,000 clones listed, around 84% are singletons. These data come from a study of blood T cell repertoires in COVID-19. Study information: The United States, Italy and Spain provided the acute and convalescent COVID-19 samples. Sample material is recorded as cDNA or gDNA derived from T cells, B-cell-depleted T cells, or PBMCs.

Germline-derived CDR1 and CDR2 are DFQATT and SNEGSKA (reference sequence). With 3 bases clipped from V and 4 bases from J, the junction kept 5 bases outside the gene matches. The CDR3 has 13 residues. The rearrangement uses TRBV20-1 and TRBJ2-7; 8 nucleotides align to TRBD1. Sequenced sample: peripheral blood. The TCR comes from a man in his fifties or sixties with acute or convalescent COVID-19. The CDR3 reads CSASEGDRYEQYF. DNA of the CDR3: TGCAGTGCTAGTGAAGGGGACAGGTACGAGCAGTACTTC.